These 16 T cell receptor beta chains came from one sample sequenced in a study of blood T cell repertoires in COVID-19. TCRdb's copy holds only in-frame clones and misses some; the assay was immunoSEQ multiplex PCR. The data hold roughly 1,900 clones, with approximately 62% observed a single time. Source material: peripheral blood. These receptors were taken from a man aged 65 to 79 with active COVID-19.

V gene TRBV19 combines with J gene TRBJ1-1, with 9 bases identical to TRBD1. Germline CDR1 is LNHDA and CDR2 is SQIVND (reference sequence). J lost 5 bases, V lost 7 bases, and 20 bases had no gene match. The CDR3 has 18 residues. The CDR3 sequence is CASTQPGGTGLGETEAFF. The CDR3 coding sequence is TGTGCCAGTACTCAACCCGGTGGGACAGGGCTCGGGGAGACTGAAGCTTTCTTT.

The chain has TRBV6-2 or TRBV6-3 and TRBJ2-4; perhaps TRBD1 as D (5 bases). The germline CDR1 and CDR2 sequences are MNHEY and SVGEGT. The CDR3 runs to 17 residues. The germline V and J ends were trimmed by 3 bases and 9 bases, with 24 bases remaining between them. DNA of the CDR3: TGTGCCAGCAGTTATGGGCAAGGGGTGCATCGAATGAGCATTCAGTACTTC. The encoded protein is CASSYGQGVHRMSIQYF.

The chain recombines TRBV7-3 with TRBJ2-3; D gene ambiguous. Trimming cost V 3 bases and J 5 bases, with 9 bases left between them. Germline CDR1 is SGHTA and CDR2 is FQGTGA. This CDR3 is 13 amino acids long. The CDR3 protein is CASSLRRKDTQYF. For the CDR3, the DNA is TGTGCCAGCAGCTTGCGGCGGAAAGATACGCAGTATTTT.

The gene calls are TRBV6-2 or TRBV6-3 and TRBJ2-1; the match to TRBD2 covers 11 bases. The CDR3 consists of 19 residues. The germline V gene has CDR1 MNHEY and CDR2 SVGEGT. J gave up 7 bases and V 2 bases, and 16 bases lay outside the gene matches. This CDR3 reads CASSYRGGDSGRARNEQFF. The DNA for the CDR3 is TGTGCCAGCAGTTACCGTGGAGGGGATAGCGGGAGGGCCAGGAATGAGCAGTTCTTC.

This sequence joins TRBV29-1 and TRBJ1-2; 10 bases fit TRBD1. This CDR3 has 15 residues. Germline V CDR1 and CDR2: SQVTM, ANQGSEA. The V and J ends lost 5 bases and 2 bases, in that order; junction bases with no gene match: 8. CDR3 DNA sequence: TGCAGCGTTCGCTTATCGGACAGGGGGAACTATGGCTACACCTTC. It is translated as CSVRLSDRGNYGYTF.

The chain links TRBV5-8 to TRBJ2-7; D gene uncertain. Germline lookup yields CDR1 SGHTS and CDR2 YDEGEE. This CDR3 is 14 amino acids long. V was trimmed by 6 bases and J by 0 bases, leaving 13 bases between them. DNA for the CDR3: TGTGCCAGCACGCGCCTAGGCAACTCCTACGAGCAGTACTTC. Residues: CASTRLGNSYEQYF.

For the CDR3, the DNA is TGTGCCTGGAGTTATGAGGTTGGTGAGCAGTTCTTC. This encodes CAWSYEVGEQFF. The V and J genes are TRBV30 and TRBJ2-1; no clear D gene. The ends were cut back, 2 bases at V and 9 bases at J, with 11 bases in the middle. The CDR3 length is 12 residues. The germline gives CDR1 GTSNPN, CDR2 SVGIG (reference sequence).

The CDR3 protein is CASSLSQGGSEKLFF. The CDR3 nucleotides read TGTGCCAGCAGCTTATCACAGGGGGGATCTGAAAAACTGTTTTTT. The rearrangement links TRBV7-2 to TRBJ1-4; 8 bases agree with TRBD1. The J segment lost 7 bases and the V segment lost 2 bases, leaving 6 bases of the junction unmatched. From germline, CDR1 is SGHTA and CDR2 FQGNSA. The CDR3 runs 15 residues.

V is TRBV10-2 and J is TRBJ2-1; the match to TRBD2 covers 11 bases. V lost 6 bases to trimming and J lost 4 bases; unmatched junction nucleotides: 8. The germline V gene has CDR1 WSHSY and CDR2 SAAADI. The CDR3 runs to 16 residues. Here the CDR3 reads CASRETSGDGYNEQFF. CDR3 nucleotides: TGCGCCAGCAGAGAGACTAGCGGGGATGGTTACAATGAGCAGTTCTTC.

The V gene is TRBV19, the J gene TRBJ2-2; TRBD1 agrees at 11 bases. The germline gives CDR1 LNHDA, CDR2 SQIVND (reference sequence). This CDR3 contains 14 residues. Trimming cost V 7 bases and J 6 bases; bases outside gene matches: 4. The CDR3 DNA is TGTGCCAGTACGGGGGGACAGGGGGCCGGGGAGCTGTTTTTT. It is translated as CASTGGQGAGELFF.

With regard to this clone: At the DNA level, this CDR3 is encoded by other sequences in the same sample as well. The CDR3 here is CATSEAGEAFF. The CDR3 DNA reads as TGTGCCACCAGTGAGGCGGGTGAAGCTTTCTTT. V is TRBV24-1 and J is TRBJ1-1; D ambiguous. Deletions cut 4 bases from V and 7 bases from J, with 6 bases between. CDR1 KGHDR and CDR2 SFDVKD come from the germline V gene. The CDR3 is made up of 11 amino acids.

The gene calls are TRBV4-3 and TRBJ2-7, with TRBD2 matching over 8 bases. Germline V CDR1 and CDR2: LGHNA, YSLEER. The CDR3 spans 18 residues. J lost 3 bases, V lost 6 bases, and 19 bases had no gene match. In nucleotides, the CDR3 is TGCGCCAGCAGTCCAAGATGCAGCGCGGGAGGCCTCAACTACGAGCAGTACTTC. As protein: CASSPRCSAGGLNYEQYF.

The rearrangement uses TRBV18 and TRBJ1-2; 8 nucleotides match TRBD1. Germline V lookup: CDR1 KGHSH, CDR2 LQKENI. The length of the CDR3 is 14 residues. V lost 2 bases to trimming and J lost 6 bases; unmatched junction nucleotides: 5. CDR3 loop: CASSPNGQGNGYTF. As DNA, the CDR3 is TGTGCCAGCTCACCAAATGGACAGGGTAATGGCTACACCTTC.

DNA of the CDR3: TGTGCCAGCTCACTGACGGGACAGGGCCCTTCCTACGAGCAGTACTTC. It is translated as CASSLTGQGPSYEQYF. The gene calls are TRBV18 and TRBJ2-7; 9 bases are a match to TRBD1. The V segment lost 4 bases and the J segment 1 base; nucleotides outside the gene matches: 8. The CDR3 runs to 16 residues. Germline CDR1 is KGHSH and CDR2 is LQKENI.

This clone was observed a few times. The DNA for the CDR3 is TGTGCCAGCAGTTCAACAGGGGAGAGCTCCTACAATGAGCAGTTCTTC. Translating it yields CASSSTGESSYNEQFF. The genes are TRBV7-2 and TRBJ2-1; 7 positions agree with TRBD1. The V and J ends lost 6 bases and 0 bases, in that order; junction bases with no gene match: 8. The length of the CDR3 is 16 residues. Germline CDR1 and CDR2: SGHTA and FQGNSA.

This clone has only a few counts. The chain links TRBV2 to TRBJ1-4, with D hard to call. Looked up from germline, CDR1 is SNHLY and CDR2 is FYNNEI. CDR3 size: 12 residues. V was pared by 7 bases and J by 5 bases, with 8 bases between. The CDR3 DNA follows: TGTGCCAGCACTAGGCAGAATGAAAAACTGTTTTTT. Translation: CASTRQNEKLFF. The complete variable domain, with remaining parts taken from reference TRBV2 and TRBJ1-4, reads EPEVTQTPSHQVTQMGQEVILRCVPISNHLYFYWYRQILGQKVEFLVSFYNNEISEKSEIFDDQFSVERPDGSNFTLKIRSTKLEDSAMYFCASTRQNEKLFFGSGTQLSVL.